The clone carrying this T cell receptor (beta chain) turned up a few times. Its antigen is as yet unknown. TRB rearrangements spanning V, D and J were amplified using mixed TRB-A/B primers. A single record per CDR3 protein comes from TCRdb applying MiXCR to the multiplex PCR reads. The table lists 3,500 to 5,000 distinct CDR3 sequences, roughly 24% of them singletons. Peripheral blood genomic DNA, not sorted cells or RNA, was the template. The CDR3 covers 11 residues. CDR1 is MRHNA, CDR2 SNTAGT, per germline. Trimming removed 10 bases at V and 10 bases at J, with 16 bases between. The data originate from a study of T cell repertoires in aging, cancer and after chemotherapy. Study results and limitations: In each cancer cohort, median generation probability increased across chemotherapy, suggesting thymic output rebounded.

The receptor was isolated from a human donor with a blood cancer. Sequences were obtained from blood. The chain employs TRBV6-4 and TRBJ1-1; D ambiguous. This CDR3 is CAIGAGIGAFF. The CDR3 nucleotides are TGTGCCATCGGCGCGGGGATAGGAGCTTTCTTT.